The T cell receptor beta chain under discussion was sequenced for a study of T cell changes during pregnancy in multiple sclerosis. The data were produced by immunoSEQ multiplex PCR, yet TCRdb's version contains in-frame clones alone and is incomplete. The data show 25,000 to 35,000 clones, roughly nine tenths seen once. This CDR3 is built from 11 residues. The germline V gene encodes CDR1 WSHSY and CDR2 SAAADI. With 5 bases removed from V and 4 bases from J, the gap between germline ends came to 3 bases. This clonotype originated in a female donor with multiple sclerosis, enrolled in a pregnancy study. This sample comprised CD4+ T cells from peripheral blood mononuclear cells, obtained in the second trimester of pregnancy. This rearrangement joins TRBV10-2 to TRBJ2-1; D gene ambiguous. The CDR3 region is CASSPYNEQFF. The CDR3 DNA sequence: TGCGCCAGCAGTCCTTACAATGAGCAGTTCTTC.